The clone carrying this TCR beta chain was found a few times. The antigen is not known. In germline, CDR1 is DFQATT, CDR2 SNEGSKA (reference sequence). The CDR3 runs to 14 residues. The germline V and J ends were trimmed by 3 bases and 4 bases, with 15 bases remaining between them. The data derive from a study of blood T cells in healthy people across ages. Alongside a J-beta primer mix, a sample-barcoded 5' primer served in a second PCR lasting roughly 6 to 12 cycles. Each CDR3 protein gets one entry after TCRdb re-called the 5' RACE reads with MiXCR. The repertoire holds some 780,000 distinct CDR3 sequences, more than 55% seen once, with around 24% in the top ten. The study, taken as a whole, reports: With donor CMV status unknown, expanded clonotype changes were possibly confounded.

Sample: blood. This sequence was found in a middle-aged man in good health. This rearrangement joins TRBV20-1 to TRBJ1-1; tentatively, D is TRBD1 (5 bases). This CDR3 is CSASIQGIGTEAFF. The CDR3, as DNA: TGCAGTGCTAGTATTCAGGGTATCGGCACTGAAGCTTTCTTT.